These 14 T cell receptor beta chains share one sample of origin, sequenced in a study of Graves' ophthalmopathy and Graves' hyperthyroidism. For repertoire sequencing, the TCR beta CDR3 regions were amplified from RNA transcripts. Scientists carried out first-round RT-PCR using HTBI primers and then a second-round multiplex PCR. Each CDR3 protein gets one entry after TCRdb re-called the multiplex PCR reads with MiXCR. This repertoire shows 300,000 to 350,000 distinct CDR3 sequences, around a sixth found once; its top ten account for about 12%. Sequences were obtained from peripheral blood. All receptors derive from an adult man with Graves' ophthalmopathy.

This clonotype was seen many times. The junction shows a germline mismatch at one end, possibly a read error. The V gene is TRBV12-5, the J gene TRBJ1-5; D call uncertain. The CDR3 spans 18 residues. Germline lookup yields CDR1 LGHNT and CDR2 FRNRAP. The CDR3 reads CASGLVRPTNYSSQPQHF. DNA for the CDR3: TGTGCTAGTGGTTTGGTACGCCCGACAAATTATAGCAGTCAGCCCCAGCATTTT.

This clonotype was counted many times. The chain couples TRBV11-2 to TRBJ1-2; no reliable D call. Germline loops: CDR1 SGHAT, CDR2 FQNNGV. CDR3 length: 18 amino acids. The ends were cut back, 5 bases at V and 1 base at J, with 23 bases in the middle. The CDR3 bases are TGTGCCAGCAGCCACCCACGTTACTCCGACGCTCGTAACTATGGCTACACCTTC. It encodes CASSHPRYSDARNYGYTF.

This clonotype appeared many times. The genes are TRBV5-1 and TRBJ2-7; D tentatively reads TRBD1 or TRBD2 (6 bases each). Germline V gene data show CDR1 as SGHRS and CDR2 as YFSETQ. The CDR3 length is 14 residues. V lost 4 bases and J lost 5, with 16 bases in between. This CDR3 is CASSLGTGADEQYF. Here the CDR3 DNA reads TGCGCCAGCAGCCTAGGTACGGGGGCCGACGAGCAGTACTTC.

This clonotype has a count of ten or more. The chain joins TRBV10-3 to TRBJ1-3, with 9 bases identical to TRBD1. There are 17 residues in the CDR3. V shed 0 bases and J 0 bases; nucleotides not matched to a gene: 3. Germline lookup yields CDR1 ENHRY and CDR2 SYGVKD. CDR3: CAISESTGGTSGNTIYF. CDR3 nucleotides: TGTGCCATCAGTGAGTCGACAGGGGGAACCTCTGGAAACACCATATATTTT.

This clonotype has a count of ten or more. The chain has TRBV6-1 and TRBJ2-7; D is possibly TRBD2 (5 bases). V dropped 4 bases and J dropped 4 bases, with 17 bases sitting between them. Per the germline V gene, CDR1 is MNHNS and CDR2 is SASEGT. The length of the CDR3 is 15 residues. The CDR3 nucleotides read TGTGCCAGCAGTGTCCCCCCCAGCGGAGCTTACGAGCAGTACTTC. It codes for CASSVPPSGAYEQYF.

This clonotype appeared many times. The chain couples TRBV6-2 or TRBV6-3 to TRBJ1-2; D possibly corresponds to TRBD1 (6 bases). The CDR3 loop spans 15 amino acids. CDR1 and CDR2 from the germline V gene are MNHEY and SVGEGT. Trimming took 5 bases from V and 1 from J, leaving 14 bases between them. This CDR3 reads CASSLRTAINYGYTF. The CDR3 region has the DNA TGTGCCAGCAGTCTTCGGACAGCGATTAACTATGGCTACACCTTC.

On this clonotype itself: A junction boundary mismatches the germline segment, possibly from a read error. The chain employs TRBV28 and TRBJ2-7, with unresolved D. CDR3 length equals 12 residues. The germline gives CDR1 MDHEN, CDR2 SYDVKM. CDR3 coding DNA: TGTGCCAGCAGTGGAGTAACCGGGCTCGAAGACTTC. This encodes CASSGVTGLEDF. Full variable domain (missing parts from reference TRBV28 and TRBJ2-7): DVKVTQSSRYLVKRTGEKVFLECVQDMDHENMFWYRQDPGLGLRLIYFSYDVKMKEKGDIPEGYSVSREKKERFSLILESASTNQTSMYLCASSGVTGLEDFGPGTRLTVT.

This clonotype occurred many times. The chain uses TRBV12-3 or TRBV12-4 and TRBJ2-7; 12 nucleotides match TRBD2. Trimming took 5 bases from V and 0 from J; bases not matched to a gene: 5. The CDR3 totals 16 residues. Written as DNA, the CDR3 is TGTGCCAGCAGTCTCCGGACTAGCGGGGTCTCCTACGAGCAGTACTTC. Translation: CASSLRTSGVSYEQYF.

The sample holds a few counts of this clonotype. The rearrangement uses TRBV19 and TRBJ1-2; D is perhaps TRBD1 (5 bases). This CDR3 region has 14 residues. Germline V gene data show CDR1 as LNHDA and CDR2 as SQIVND (reference sequence). Trimming removed 0 bases at V and 3 bases at J, with 8 bases between. CDR3 DNA sequence: TGTGCCAGTAGTATAGAATGGGGGGACTATGGCTACACCTTC. Protein product: CASSIEWGDYGYTF.

This clonotype was observed many times. CDR3 DNA: TGTGCCAGCAGTTATAGTCGGAGCGGGGGGGGGACCGGGGAGCTGTTTTTT. Its protein product is CASSYSRSGGGTGELFF. This chain joins TRBV6-5 and TRBJ2-2; 10 nucleotides line up with TRBD2. The germline CDR1 and CDR2 sequences are MNHEY and SVGAGI. V dropped 3 bases and J dropped 5; count of bases not matched to a gene: 9. This CDR3 has 17 residues.

The sample holds many counts of this clonotype. The chain is built from TRBV27 and TRBJ2-5, with 8 bases aligning to TRBD2. There are 15 residues in the CDR3. Germline CDR1 MNHEY, CDR2 SMNVEV (reference sequence). Trimming took 3 bases from V and 2 from J; bases not matched to a gene: 5. CDR3 DNA sequence: TGTGCCAGCAGTTTTGGCGGGGGGTCTCAAGAGACCCAGTACTTC. The encoded protein is CASSFGGGSQETQYF.

The J gene is TRBJ1-5, the V gene TRBV28, with 7 bases that match TRBD1. This CDR3 spans 15 amino acids. Looked up from germline, CDR1 is MDHEN and CDR2 is SYDVKM. V lost 5 bases, J lost 2 bases, and 6 bases stayed unmatched. The CDR3 region has the DNA TGTGCCAGCAGTCTTGGGACAGTAGGCAATCAGCCCCAGCATTTT. It yields the protein CASSLGTVGNQPQHF.

This clonotype was seen ten or more times. The chain employs TRBV7-2 and TRBJ1-2; 7 bases are a match to TRBD1. Germline V gene data show CDR1 as SGHTA and CDR2 as FQGNSA. The CDR3 totals 16 residues. After removal of 4 bases from V and 7 bases from J, the junction contained 15 bases not matched to a gene. For the CDR3, the DNA is TGTGCCAGCAGCTCGGTCATCGGGACAGTCGCTGTTGGCTACACCTTC. Translated, it gives CASSSVIGTVAVGYTF.

This chain connects TRBV6-1 to TRBJ2-7, with D maybe TRBD2 (5 bases). This CDR3 is built from 13 residues. Trimming pared 5 bases from V and 3 bases from J, leaving 11 bases between. Germline values: CDR1 MNHNS, CDR2 SASEGT. In DNA form, the CDR3 reads TGTGCCAGCAGTATAAGCGGAGGCTACGAGCAGTACTTC. The encoded protein is CASSISGGYEQYF.